The source of this T cell receptor beta chain is a study of Ad26.COV2.S vaccination and SARS-CoV-2 variants. Study as a whole: Intramuscular Ad26.COV2.S at 5x10^10 or 1x10^11 viral particles.

Repertoires were generated with immunoSEQ multiplex PCR, while TCRdb's copy carries only in-frame clones and drops some. The data show around 300,000 clones, roughly 91% seen once. Germline CDR1 is SQVTM and CDR2 is ANQGSEA. The CDR3 length is 14 residues. V gave up 4 bases and J gave up 6 bases; unmatched junction bases: 6. Treatment defined: some 20 received Ad26.COV2.S at low or high dose, single or two shots; roughly 5 received placebo; per-sample allocation not given. Collection of the samples took place on day 63 after the first injection of vaccine or placebo. The source was peripheral blood, collected in a trial of Ad26.COV2.S vaccine versus placebo. This chain links TRBV29-1 with TRBJ2-2; 9 bases map to TRBD1. The TCR was taken from a person aged 18-60 years who received the Ad26.COV2.S COVID-19 vaccine or a placebo. The CDR3 protein is CSVGEGQGSGELFF. DNA for the CDR3: TGCAGCGTTGGAGAAGGACAGGGGTCCGGGGAGCTGTTTTTT.